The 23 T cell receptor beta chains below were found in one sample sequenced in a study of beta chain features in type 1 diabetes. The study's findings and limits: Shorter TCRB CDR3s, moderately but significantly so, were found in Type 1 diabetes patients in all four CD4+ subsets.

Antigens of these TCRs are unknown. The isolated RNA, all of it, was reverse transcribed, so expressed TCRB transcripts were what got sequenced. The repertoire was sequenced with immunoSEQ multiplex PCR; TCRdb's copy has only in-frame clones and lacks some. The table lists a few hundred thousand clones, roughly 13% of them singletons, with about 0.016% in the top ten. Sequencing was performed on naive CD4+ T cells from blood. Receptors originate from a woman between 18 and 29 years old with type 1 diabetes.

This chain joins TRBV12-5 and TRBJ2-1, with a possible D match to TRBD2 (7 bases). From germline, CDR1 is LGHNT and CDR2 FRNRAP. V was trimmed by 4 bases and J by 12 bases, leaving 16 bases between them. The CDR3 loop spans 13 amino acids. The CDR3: CASGSHWEGGQFF. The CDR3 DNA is TGTGCTAGTGGTTCCCACTGGGAGGGGGGGCAGTTCTTC.

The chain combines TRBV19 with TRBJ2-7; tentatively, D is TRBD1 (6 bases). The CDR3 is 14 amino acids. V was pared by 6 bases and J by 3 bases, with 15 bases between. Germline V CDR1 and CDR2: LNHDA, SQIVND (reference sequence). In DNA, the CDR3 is TGTGCCAGTAGCCAAATCACAGGGCTCTACGAGCAGTACGTC. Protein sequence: CASSQITGLYEQYV.

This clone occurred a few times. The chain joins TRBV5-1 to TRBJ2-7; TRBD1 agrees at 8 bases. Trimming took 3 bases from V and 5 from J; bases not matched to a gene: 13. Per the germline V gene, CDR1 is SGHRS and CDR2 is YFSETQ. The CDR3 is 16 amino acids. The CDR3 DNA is TGCGCCAGCAGCTACCACCTGACAGGGGTGGTCGACGAGCAGTACTTC. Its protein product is CASSYHLTGVVDEQYF.

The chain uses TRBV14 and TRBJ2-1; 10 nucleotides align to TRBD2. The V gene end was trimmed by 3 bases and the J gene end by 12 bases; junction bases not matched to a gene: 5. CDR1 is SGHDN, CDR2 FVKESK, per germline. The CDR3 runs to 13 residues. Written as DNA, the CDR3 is TGTGCCAGCAGCCAGAGCGGGAGGGGGGGGCAGTTCTTC. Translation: CASSQSGRGGQFF.

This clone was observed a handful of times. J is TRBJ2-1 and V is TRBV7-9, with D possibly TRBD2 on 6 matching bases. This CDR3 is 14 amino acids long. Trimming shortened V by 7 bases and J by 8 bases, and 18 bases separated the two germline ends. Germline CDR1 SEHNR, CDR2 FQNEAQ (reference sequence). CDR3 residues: CASTLGGAWDEQFF. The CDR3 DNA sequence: TGTGCCAGCACCCTAGGAGGGGCCTGGGATGAGCAGTTCTTC.

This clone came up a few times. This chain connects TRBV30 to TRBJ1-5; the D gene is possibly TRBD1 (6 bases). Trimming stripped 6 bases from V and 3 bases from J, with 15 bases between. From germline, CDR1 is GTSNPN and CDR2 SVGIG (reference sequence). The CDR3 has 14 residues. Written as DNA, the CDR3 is TGTGCCTGTACATACAGGGATTCCAATCAGCCCCAGCATTTT. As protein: CACTYRDSNQPQHF.

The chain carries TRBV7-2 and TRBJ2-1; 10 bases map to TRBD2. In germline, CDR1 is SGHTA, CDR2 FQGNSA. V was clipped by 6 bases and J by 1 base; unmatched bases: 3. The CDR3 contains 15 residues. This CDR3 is CASSLLAGSYNEQFF. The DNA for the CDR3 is TGTGCCAGCAGTCTACTAGCGGGATCCTACAATGAGCAGTTCTTC.

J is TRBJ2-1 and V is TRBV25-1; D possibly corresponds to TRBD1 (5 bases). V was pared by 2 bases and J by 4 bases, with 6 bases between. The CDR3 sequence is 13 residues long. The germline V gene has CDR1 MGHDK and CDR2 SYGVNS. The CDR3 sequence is CASSEQGYNEQFF. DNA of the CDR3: TGTGCCAGCAGTGAACAGGGTTACAATGAGCAGTTCTTC.

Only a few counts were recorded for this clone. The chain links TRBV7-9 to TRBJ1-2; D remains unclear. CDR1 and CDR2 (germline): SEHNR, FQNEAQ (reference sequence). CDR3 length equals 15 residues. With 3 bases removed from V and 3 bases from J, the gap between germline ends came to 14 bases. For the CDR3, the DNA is TGTGCCAGCAGCTTGAAATACGGGATCCACTATGGCTACACCTTC. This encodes CASSLKYGIHYGYTF.

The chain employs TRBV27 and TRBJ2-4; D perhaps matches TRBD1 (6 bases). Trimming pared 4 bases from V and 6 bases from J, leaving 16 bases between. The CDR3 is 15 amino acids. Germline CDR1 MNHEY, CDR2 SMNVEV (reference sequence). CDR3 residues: CASSSYYRDGNIQYF. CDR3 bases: TGTGCCAGCAGTTCTTATTACAGGGATGGAAACATTCAGTACTTC.

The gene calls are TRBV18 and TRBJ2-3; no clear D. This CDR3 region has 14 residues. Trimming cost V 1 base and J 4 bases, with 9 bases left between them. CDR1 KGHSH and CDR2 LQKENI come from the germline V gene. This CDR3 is CASSPRRVPDTQYF. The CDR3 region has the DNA TGTGCCAGCTCACCACGGAGAGTCCCAGATACGCAGTATTTT.

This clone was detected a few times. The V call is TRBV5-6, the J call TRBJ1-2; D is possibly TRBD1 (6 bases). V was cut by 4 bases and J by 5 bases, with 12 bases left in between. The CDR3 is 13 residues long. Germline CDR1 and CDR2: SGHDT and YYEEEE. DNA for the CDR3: TGTGCCAGCAGCCCGGGGGGCCGTTATGGCTACACCTTC. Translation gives CASSPGGRYGYTF.

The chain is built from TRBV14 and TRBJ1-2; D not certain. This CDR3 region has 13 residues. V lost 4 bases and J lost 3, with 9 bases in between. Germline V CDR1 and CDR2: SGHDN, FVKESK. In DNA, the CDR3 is TGTGCCAGCAGCCGCAGGCCATACTATGGCTACACCTTC. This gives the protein CASSRRPYYGYTF. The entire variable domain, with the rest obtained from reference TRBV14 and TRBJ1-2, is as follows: EAGVTQFPSHSVIEKGQTVTLRCDPISGHDNLYWYRRVMGKEIKFLLHFVKESKQDESGMPNNRFLAERTGGTYSTLKVQPAELEDSGVYFCASSRRPYYGYTFGSGTRLTVV.

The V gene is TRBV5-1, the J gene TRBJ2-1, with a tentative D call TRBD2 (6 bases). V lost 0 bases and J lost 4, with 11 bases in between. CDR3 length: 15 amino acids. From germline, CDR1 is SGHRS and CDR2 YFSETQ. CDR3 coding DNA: TGCGCCAGCAGCTTGGCTAGCGTCCAATACAATGAGCAGTTCTTC. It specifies CASSLASVQYNEQFF.

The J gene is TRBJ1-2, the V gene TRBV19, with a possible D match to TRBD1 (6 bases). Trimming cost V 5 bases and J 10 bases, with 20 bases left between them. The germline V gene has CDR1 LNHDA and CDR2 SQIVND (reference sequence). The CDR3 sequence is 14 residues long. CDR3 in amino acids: CASSRQPGDHDYTF. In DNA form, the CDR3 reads TGTGCCAGTAGTCGACAACCAGGGGATCATGACTACACCTTC.

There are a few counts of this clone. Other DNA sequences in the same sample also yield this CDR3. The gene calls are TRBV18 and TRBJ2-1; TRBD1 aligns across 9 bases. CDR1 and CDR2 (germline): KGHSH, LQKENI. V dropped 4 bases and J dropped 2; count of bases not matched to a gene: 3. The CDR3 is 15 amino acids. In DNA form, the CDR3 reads TGTGCCAGCTCACTCGGACAGGGGACCTACAATGAGCAGTTCTTC. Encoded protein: CASSLGQGTYNEQFF.

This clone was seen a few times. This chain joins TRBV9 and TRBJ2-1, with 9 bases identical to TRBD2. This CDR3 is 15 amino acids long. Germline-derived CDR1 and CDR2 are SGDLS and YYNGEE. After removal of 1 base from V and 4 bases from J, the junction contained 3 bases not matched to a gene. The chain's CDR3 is CASSVWTSVYNEQFF. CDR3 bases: TGTGCCAGCAGCGTATGGACTAGCGTGTACAATGAGCAGTTCTTC.

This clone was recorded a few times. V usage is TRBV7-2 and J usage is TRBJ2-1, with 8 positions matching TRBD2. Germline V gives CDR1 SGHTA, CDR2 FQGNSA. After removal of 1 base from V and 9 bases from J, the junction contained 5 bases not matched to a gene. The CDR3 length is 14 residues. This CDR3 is CASSLGFAGGEQFF. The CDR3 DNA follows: TGTGCCAGCAGCTTAGGTTTCGCGGGAGGTGAGCAGTTCTTC.

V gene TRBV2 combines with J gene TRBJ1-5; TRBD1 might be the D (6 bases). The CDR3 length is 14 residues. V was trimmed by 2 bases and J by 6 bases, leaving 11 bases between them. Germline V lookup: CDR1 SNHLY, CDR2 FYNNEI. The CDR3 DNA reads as TGTGCCAGCAGTGAAAGGCAGGGGAGTCAGCCCCAGCATTTT. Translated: CASSERQGSQPQHF. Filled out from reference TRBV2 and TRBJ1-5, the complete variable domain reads EPEVTQTPSHQVTQMGQEVILRCVPISNHLYFYWYRQILGQKVEFLVSFYNNEISEKSEIFDDQFSVERPDGSNFTLKIRSTKLEDSAMYFCASSERQGSQPQHFGDGTRLSIL.

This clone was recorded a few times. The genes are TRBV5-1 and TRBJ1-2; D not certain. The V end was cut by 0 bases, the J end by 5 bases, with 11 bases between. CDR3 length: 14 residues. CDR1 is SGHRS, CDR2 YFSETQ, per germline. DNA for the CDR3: TGCGCCAGCAGCTTGGACGGGAGTGGTTATGGCTACACCTTC. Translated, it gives CASSLDGSGYGYTF.

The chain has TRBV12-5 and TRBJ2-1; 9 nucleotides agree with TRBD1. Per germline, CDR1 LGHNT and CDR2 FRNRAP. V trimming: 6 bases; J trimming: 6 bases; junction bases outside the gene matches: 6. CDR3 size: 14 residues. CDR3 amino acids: CASGGQGIPNEQFF. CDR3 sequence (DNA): TGTGCTAGTGGCGGACAGGGGATACCCAATGAGCAGTTCTTC.

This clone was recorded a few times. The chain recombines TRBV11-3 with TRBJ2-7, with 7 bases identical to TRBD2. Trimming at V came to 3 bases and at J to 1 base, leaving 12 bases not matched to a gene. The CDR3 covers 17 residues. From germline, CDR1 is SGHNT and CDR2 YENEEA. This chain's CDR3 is CASSFPQTSPISYEQYF. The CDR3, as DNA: TGTGCCAGCAGCTTCCCCCAGACTAGCCCTATTTCCTACGAGCAGTACTTC.

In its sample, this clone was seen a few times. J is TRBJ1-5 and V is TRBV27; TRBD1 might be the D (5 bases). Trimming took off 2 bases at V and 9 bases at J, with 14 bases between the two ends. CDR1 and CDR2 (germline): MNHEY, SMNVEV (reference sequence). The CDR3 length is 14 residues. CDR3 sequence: CASSLLRTGGPQHF. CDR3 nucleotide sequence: TGTGCCAGCAGTTTACTCAGGACCGGGGGGCCCCAGCATTTT.